This note documents a single T cell receptor beta chain sequence. Its cognate antigen has yet to be identified. No much larger clone is present one base from it, and per-base qualities are unavailable. The data derive from a study of T cell responses to AZD1222 COVID-19 vaccine (dated by TCRdb to the early 2020s). For the study in its entirety: AZD1222 recipients given second doses at about 4 weeks or at about 12 weeks were pooled, since spike-specific TCR depth and breadth were not found to differ between the two schedules. TCR sequencing was performed for some 250 trial participants, of whom roughly 200 were given two doses of AZD1222 and roughly 25 were given two doses of MenACWY control vaccine. Enrollment into the trials was organized by age into subgroups of 18-55, 56-69 and 70-plus years, and those subgroups contained roughly 150, 30 and 60 TCR-sequenced participants, respectively.

The research as a whole found: Reportedly, almost half of the unique spike-specific TCRs recognized epitopes lying outside the regions that are mutated in the B.1.351 and B.1.1.7 variants. The vaccine-associated CD4 TCRs covered the entire spike protein, and the dominant responses fell in regions 160-218 and 743-854. A significant rise in spike-specific TCR breadth and depth was observed after two AZD1222 doses relative to day 0 and relative to MenACWY recipients. The 56-69-year group was small, and its depth increase did not reach significance, likely because of low power. Only a handful of AZD1222 recipients were SARS-CoV-2 seropositive at baseline, limiting conclusions about previously exposed vaccinees. Because no samples from the day 14 peak response were available, repertoires could be characterized only after the peak T cell response. Participants were mostly white British, with more females than males. The authors suggested clonal diversity may have been underestimated.

The CDR3 regions of human TCRbeta chains were subjected to immunosequencing. The original methods were these. TCRs in the repertoires were matched against a reference library of SARS-CoV-2-specific TCRs that had been generated with the MIRA antigen-specificity platform. Breadth was defined as the fraction of unique TCRs that were SARS-CoV-2-associated, and depth was defined as the fraction of total T cells that were SARS-CoV-2-associated. Using the MIRA data, each spike-specific TCR was assigned both to the spike region to which the TCR was reactive and to a CD4 or CD8 class. Log10-transformed breadth and depth values were compared by one-way ANOVA with Sidak's multiple comparisons tests. This immuneACCESS table, as held by TCRdb, lists in-frame sequences with V and J called but not all clones. Of the missing ones, under half trace to an unresolved V gene in checked studies; the others have no known cause. D and trimming come from the DNA, and the V and J calls and clone size come from that table. For this sample the table gives about 150,000 clones, of which approximately 85% were detected only once. The leading ten clones occupy around 8% of the sample.

What this sample's time point label stands for: baseline before first vaccination. Vaccinee samples came from UK trials COV001 and COV002, including a single-blind randomized controlled phase 2/3 trial of AZD1222 (ChAdOx1 nCoV-19) in healthy adults. Trial participant PBMC samples were collected at day 0 and day 28 after the second dose for TCRbeta chain sequencing. Via the germline V gene, CDR1 is SNHLY and CDR2 FYNNEI. Counted from cysteine to phenylalanine, this CDR3 has 13 amino acids. Only the CDR3 part of the read is kept: 39 bases, read in frame from the first base. V is pared back by 3 bases and J by 2 bases, with 4 bases lying between the germline termini.

This receptor chain uses TRBV2 and TRBJ2-2, with the D segment identity uncertain. The receptor was derived from an adult in good health. Sequenced here: peripheral blood, sampled on day 0 of AZD1222 vaccination. The CDR3 protein is CASSDGNTGELFF. The DNA reads as follows: TGTGCCAGCAGTGACGGCAACACCGGGGAGCTGTTTTTT.